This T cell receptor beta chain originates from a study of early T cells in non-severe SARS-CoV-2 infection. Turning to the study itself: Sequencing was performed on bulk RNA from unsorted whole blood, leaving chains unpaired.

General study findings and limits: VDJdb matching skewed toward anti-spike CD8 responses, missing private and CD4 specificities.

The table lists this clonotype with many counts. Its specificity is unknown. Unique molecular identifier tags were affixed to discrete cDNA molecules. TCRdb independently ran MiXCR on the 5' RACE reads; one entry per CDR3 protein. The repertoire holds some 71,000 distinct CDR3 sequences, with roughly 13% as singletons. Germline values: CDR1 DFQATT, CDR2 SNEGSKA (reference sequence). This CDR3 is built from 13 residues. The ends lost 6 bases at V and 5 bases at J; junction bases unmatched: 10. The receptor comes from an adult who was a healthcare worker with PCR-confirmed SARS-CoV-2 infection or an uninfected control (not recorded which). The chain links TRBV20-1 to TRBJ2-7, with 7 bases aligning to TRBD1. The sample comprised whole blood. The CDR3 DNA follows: TGCAGTGCCGCTGACAGGGCCCTCCACGAGCAGTACTTC. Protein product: CSAADRALHEQYF.